The 7 T cell receptor beta chains presented below share a single source sample, sequenced in a study of radiation and T cells in renal cell carcinoma. Stated time point: baseline pretreatment blood. The treatment was: 15 Gy SBRT to primary tumor, nephrectomy 4 weeks later. This table comes from immunoSEQ multiplex PCR, and its TCRdb copy is limited to in-frame clones, with some not included. The repertoire has roughly 120,000 clones, 80% to 85% of them found once; the top ten carry approximately 3%. The sample consisted of blood, taken from a patient whose treatment included radiotherapy and nephrectomy. The receptor set was obtained from an older woman with renal cell carcinoma.

V and J are TRBV6-5 and TRBJ1-2; 7 positions agree with TRBD1. Germline trimming cut 0 bases from V and 7 bases from J; bases unmatched to any gene: 11. In germline, CDR1 is MNHEY, CDR2 SVGAGI. This CDR3 comprises 16 residues. CDR3 sequence reads: CASSYSPSQGRSGYTF. The CDR3 DNA sequence: TGTGCCAGCAGTTACTCCCCCTCACAGGGGAGAAGTGGCTACACCTTC.

V usage is TRBV4-3 and J usage is TRBJ2-2, with D possibly matching TRBD1 (5 bases). The CDR3 has 16 residues. The germline CDR1 and CDR2 sequences are LGHNA and YSLEER. Trimming cost V 0 bases and J 5 bases, with 13 bases left between them. The CDR3 nucleotides are TGCGCCAGCAGCCAAGATGGTCAGGGTGAGACCGGGGAGCTGTTTTTT. Protein sequence: CASSQDGQGETGELFF.

This clone was recorded a few times. The chain joins TRBV6-5 to TRBJ2-7, with D unresolved. Germline CDR1 and CDR2: MNHEY and SVGAGI. Trimming removed 7 bases from V and 3 bases from J, with 16 bases in between. The CDR3 contains 14 residues. This CDR3 reads CASTSSAKSYEQYF. DNA of the CDR3: TGTGCCAGCACCAGTAGTGCGAAAAGCTACGAGCAGTACTTC.

This sequence joins TRBV5-1 and TRBJ2-3, with D perhaps matching TRBD2 (5 bases). With 7 bases removed from V and 8 bases from J, the gap between germline ends came to 14 bases. The CDR3 contains 12 residues. From germline, CDR1 is SGHRS and CDR2 YFSETQ. CDR3 DNA: TGCGCCAGCTTCCGAGAGGGCGGTACGCAGTATTTT. Its protein is CASFREGGTQYF.

The V call is TRBV9, the J call TRBJ2-2; 10 bases map to TRBD1. The CDR3 totals 19 residues. The V gene's germline CDR1 is SGDLS and CDR2 YYNGEE. Trimming at V came to 1 base and at J to 3 bases, leaving 12 bases not matched to a gene. The CDR3 protein is CASSVKGQGTLLYTGELFF. In DNA, the CDR3 is TGTGCCAGCAGCGTAAAGGGACAGGGGACCTTACTATACACCGGGGAGCTGTTTTTT.

This sequence joins TRBV6-1 and TRBJ1-1; 8 nucleotides line up with TRBD1. The CDR3 has 16 residues. V lost 2 bases to trimming and J lost 8 bases; unmatched junction nucleotides: 13. CDR1 and CDR2 from the germline V gene are MNHNS and SASEGT. The chain's CDR3 is CASSERSEWTGKEAFF. The CDR3 DNA is TGTGCCAGCAGTGAAAGGTCAGAGTGGACAGGGAAGGAAGCTTTCTTT.

The V and J genes are TRBV5-6 and TRBJ2-7, with D unresolved. The germline CDR1 and CDR2 sequences are SGHDT and YYEEEE. The V end lost 4 bases, the J end lost 5 bases, and 7 bases lay between the germline ends. CDR3 length equals 11 residues. In DNA, the CDR3 is TGTGCCAGCAGCATACGACACGAGCAGTACTTC. This encodes CASSIRHEQYF.